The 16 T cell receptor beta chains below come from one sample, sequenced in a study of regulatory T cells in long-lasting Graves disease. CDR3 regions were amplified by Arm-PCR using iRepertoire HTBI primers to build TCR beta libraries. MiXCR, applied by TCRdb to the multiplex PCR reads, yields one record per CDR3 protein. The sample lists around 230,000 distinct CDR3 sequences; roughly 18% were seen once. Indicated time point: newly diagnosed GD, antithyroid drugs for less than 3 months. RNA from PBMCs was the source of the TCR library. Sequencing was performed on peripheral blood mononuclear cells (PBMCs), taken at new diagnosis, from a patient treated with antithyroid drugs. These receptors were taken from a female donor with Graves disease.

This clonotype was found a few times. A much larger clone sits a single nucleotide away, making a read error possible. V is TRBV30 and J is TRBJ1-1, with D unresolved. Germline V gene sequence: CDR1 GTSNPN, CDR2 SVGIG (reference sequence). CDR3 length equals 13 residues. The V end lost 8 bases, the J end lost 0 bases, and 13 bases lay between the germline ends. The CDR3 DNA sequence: TGTGCCCGACCATTACTAATGAACACTGAAGCTTTCTTT. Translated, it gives CARPLLMNTEAFF.

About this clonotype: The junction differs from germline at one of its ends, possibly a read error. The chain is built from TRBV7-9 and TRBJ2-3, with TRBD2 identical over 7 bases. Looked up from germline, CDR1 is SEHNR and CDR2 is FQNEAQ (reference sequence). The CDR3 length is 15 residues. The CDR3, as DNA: TGTACCAGCAGCGTGGGGGGTAGCGGGTCAGATACGCAGTATTTT. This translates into CTSSVGGSGSDTQYF.

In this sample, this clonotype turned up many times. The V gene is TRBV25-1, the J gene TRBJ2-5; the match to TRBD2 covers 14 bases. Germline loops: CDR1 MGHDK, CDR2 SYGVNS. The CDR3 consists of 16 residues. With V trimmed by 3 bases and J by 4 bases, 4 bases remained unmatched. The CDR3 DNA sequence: TGTGCCAGCAGTGAGGGGACTAGCGGGAGAGGAGAGACCCAGTACTTC. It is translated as CASSEGTSGRGETQYF.

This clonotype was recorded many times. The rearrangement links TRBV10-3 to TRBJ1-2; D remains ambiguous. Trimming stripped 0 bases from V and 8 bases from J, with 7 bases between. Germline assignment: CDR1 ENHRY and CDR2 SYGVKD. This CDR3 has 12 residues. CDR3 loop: CAISESGWGYTF. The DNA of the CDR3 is TGTGCCATCAGTGAGTCGGGGTGGGGCTACACCTTC.

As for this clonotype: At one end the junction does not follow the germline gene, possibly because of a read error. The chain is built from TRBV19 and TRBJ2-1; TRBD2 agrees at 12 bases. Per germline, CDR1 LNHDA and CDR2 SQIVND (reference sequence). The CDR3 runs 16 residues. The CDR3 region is CASSLGLAGLYNEQLF. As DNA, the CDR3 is TGTGCCAGTAGTCTCGGACTAGCGGGACTTTACAATGAGCAGCTCTTC.

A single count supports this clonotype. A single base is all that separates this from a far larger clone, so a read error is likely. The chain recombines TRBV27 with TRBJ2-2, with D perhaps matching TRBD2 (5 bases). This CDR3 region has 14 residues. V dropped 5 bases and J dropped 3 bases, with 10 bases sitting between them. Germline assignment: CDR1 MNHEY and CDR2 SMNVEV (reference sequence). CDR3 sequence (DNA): TGTGCCAGCAGTGCGCCCGGGGACACCGGGGAGCTGTTTTTT. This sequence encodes CASSAPGDTGELFF.

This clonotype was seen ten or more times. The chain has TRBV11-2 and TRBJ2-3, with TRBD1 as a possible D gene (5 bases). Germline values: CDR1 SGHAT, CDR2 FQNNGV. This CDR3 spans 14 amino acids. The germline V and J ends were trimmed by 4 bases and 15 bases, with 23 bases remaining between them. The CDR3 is CASSSSSRARSDYF. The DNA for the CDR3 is TGTGCCAGCAGCTCCTCGTCCAGGGCGCGGTCGGACTATTTT. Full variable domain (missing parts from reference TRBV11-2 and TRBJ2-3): EAGVAQSPRYKIIEKRQSVAFWCNPISGHATLYWYQQILGQGPKLLIQFQNNGVVDDSQLPKDRFSAERLKGVDSTLKIQPAKLEDSAVYLCASSSSSRARSDYFGPGTRLTVL.

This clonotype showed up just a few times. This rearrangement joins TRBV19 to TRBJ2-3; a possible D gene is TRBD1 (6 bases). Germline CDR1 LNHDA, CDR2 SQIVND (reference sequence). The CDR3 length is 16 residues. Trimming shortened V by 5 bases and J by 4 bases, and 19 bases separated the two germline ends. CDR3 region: CASSPRVGGWSDTQYF. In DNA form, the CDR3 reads TGTGCCAGTAGTCCAAGGGTAGGGGGATGGTCAGATACGCAGTATTTT.

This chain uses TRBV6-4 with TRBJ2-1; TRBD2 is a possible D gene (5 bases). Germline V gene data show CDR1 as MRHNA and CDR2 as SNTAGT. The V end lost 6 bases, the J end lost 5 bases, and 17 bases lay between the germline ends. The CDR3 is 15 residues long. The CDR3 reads CASSQGSSPNNEQFF. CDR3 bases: TGTGCCAGCAGCCAAGGTTCTAGCCCAAACAATGAGCAGTTCTTC.

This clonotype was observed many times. The CDR3 DNA reads as TGTGCCAGCAGCCCCCCTACAGGGCTCATGAACACTGAAGCTTTCTTT. Protein product: CASSPPTGLMNTEAFF. The rearrangement links TRBV7-9 to TRBJ1-1, with D possibly TRBD1 on 6 matching bases. V lost 5 bases and J 0 bases, leaving 16 bases between the germline ends. CDR3 length equals 16 residues. From germline, CDR1 is SEHNR and CDR2 FQNEAQ (reference sequence).

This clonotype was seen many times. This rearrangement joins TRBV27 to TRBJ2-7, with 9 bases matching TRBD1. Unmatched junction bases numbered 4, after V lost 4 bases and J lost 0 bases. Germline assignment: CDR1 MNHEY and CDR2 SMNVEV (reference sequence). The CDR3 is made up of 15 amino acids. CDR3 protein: CASSWWGQGSYEQYF. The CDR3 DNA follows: TGTGCCAGCAGTTGGTGGGGACAGGGCTCCTACGAGCAGTACTTC.

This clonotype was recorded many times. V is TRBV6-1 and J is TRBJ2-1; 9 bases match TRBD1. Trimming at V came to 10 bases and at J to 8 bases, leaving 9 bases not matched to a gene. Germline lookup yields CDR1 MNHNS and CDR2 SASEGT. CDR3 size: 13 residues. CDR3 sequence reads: CATRQGEIDEQFF. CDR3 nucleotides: TGTGCCACCCGACAGGGGGAAATAGATGAGCAGTTCTTC.

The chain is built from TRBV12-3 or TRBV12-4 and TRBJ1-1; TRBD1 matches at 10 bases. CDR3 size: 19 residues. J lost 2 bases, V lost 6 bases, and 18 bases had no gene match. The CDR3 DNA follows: TGTGCCAGCAGAACCGGGACAGGGGCCCTAGGCCTTCCAAACACTGAAGCTTTCTTT. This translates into CASRTGTGALGLPNTEAFF.

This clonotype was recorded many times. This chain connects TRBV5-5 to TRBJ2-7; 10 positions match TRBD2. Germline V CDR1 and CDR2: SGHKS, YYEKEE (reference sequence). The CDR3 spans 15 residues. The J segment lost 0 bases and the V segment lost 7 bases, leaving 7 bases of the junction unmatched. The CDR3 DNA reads TGTGCCAGCCGTTTAGGGACTAGCGCCTCCTACGAGCAGTACTTC. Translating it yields CASRLGTSASYEQYF.

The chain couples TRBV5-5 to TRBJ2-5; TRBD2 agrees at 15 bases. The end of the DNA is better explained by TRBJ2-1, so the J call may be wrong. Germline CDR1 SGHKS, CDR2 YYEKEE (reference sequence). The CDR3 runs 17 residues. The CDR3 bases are TGTGCCAGCAGCTCTTCGGGACTAGCGGGAGGAGGGGGTGAGCAGTTCTTC. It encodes CASSSSGLAGGGGEQFF.

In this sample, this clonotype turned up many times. The chain's CDR3 is CASSLYRAMNTEAFF. The DNA for the CDR3 is TGTGCCAGCAGTCTTTACAGGGCCATGAACACTGAAGCTTTCTTT. This chain links TRBV27 with TRBJ1-1; perhaps TRBD1 as D (6 bases). Germline CDR1 reads MNHEY; CDR2 reads SMNVEV (reference sequence). CDR3 size: 15 residues. The V end lost 5 bases, the J end lost 0 bases, and 13 bases lay between the germline ends.